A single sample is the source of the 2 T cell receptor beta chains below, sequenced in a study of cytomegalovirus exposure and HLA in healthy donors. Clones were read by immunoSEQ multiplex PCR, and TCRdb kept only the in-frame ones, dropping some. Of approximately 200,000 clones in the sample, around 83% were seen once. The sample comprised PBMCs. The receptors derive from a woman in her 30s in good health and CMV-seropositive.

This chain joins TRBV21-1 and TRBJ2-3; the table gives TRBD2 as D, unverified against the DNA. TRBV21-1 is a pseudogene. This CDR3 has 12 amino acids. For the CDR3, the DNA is TGTGCCACCGAGGGCCGTCCAGATACGCAGTATTTT. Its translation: CATEGRPDTQYF.

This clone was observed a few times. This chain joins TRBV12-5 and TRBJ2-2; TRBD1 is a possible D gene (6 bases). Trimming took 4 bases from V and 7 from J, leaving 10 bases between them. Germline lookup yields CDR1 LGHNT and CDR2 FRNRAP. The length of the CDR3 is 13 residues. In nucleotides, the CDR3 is TGTGCTAGTGGTTCCACAGGGCTCGGGGAGCTGTTTTTT. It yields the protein CASGSTGLGELFF.